The next 15 T cell receptor beta chains were all read from a single sample in a study of blood T cell repertoires in COVID-19. The assay was immunoSEQ multiplex PCR, and TCRdb's table has in-frame clones only and misses some. The sample records 350,000 to 450,000 clones, about 90% being singletons. The source material was PBMCs or T cells enriched from blood (not recorded which). Every receptor here comes from a woman aged 25-40 years who had recovered from COVID-19.

CDR3 sequence: CASSYRPGTGNEQYF. In DNA form, the CDR3 reads TGTGCCAGCAGCTACCGTCCCGGGACAGGGAACGAGCAGTACTTC. This chain connects TRBV7-2 to TRBJ2-7, with TRBD1 matching 9 bases. CDR3 length: 15 residues. Germline CDR1 is SGHTA and CDR2 is FQGNSA. V was clipped by 4 bases and J by 5 bases; unmatched bases: 9.

The rearrangement links TRBV29-1 to TRBJ2-7; 7 nucleotides align to TRBD1. The V segment lost 0 bases and the J segment 2 bases; nucleotides outside the gene matches: 4. The CDR3 is 14 residues long. Germline CDR1 and CDR2: SQVTM and ANQGSEA. The CDR3 is CSVEDGDSAYEQYF. The CDR3 nucleotides read TGCAGCGTTGAAGATGGGGACAGCGCCTACGAGCAGTACTTC.

The chain recombines TRBV7-3 with TRBJ1-4; TRBD1 aligns across 7 bases. Germline CDR1 and CDR2: SGHTA and FQGTGA. This CDR3 contains 15 residues. Trimming cost V 5 bases and J 0 bases; bases outside gene matches: 3. The CDR3 DNA reads TGTGCCAGCAGCCCAACAGGGGCAACTAATGAAAAACTGTTTTTT. Translation gives CASSPTGATNEKLFF.

J is TRBJ1-4 and V is TRBV12-3 or TRBV12-4; D is unresolved. The CDR3 has 12 amino acids. The V and J ends lost 3 bases and 10 bases respectively, with 9 bases between them. CDR3: CASSFAVGKLFF. For the CDR3, the DNA is TGTGCCAGCAGTTTTGCGGTTGGAAAACTGTTTTTT.

In DNA, the CDR3 is TGCGCCAGCAGCGGGACAGCCTCTGGAAACACCATATATTTT. It yields the protein CASSGTASGNTIYF. The chain couples TRBV5-1 to TRBJ1-3; 7 nucleotides line up with TRBD1. The germline CDR1 and CDR2 sequences are SGHRS and YFSETQ. J lost 0 bases, V lost 4 bases, and 1 base had no gene match. The CDR3 length is 14 residues.

This chain joins TRBV7-2 and TRBJ1-3; no clear D gene. CDR1 and CDR2 (germline): SGHTA, FQGNSA. The V end lost 1 base, the J end lost 6 bases, and 19 bases lay between the germline ends. This CDR3 is 17 amino acids long. The CDR3 bases are TGTGCCAGCAGCTTAGAAGTCGGGTATACTGGCCTAAACACCATATATTTT. The encoded protein is CASSLEVGYTGLNTIYF.

This clone was observed a handful of times. Written as DNA, the CDR3 is TGTGCCAGCAGCTTAAACGGGGAAGGGTTAGATGAGCAGTTCTTC. The encoded protein is CASSLNGEGLDEQFF. The genes are TRBV7-3 and TRBJ2-1; TRBD2 is a possible D gene (5 bases). Trimming took 1 base from V and 8 from J, leaving 15 bases between them. CDR3 size: 15 residues. Germline CDR1 SGHTA, CDR2 FQGTGA. Full variable domain (rest looked up from reference TRBV7-3 and TRBJ2-1): GAGVSQTPSNKVTEKGKYVELRCDPISGHTALYWYRQSLGQGPEFLIYFQGTGAADDSGLPNDRFFAVRPEGSVSTLKIQRTERGDSAVYLCASSLNGEGLDEQFFGPGTRLTVL.

The J gene is TRBJ1-6, the V gene TRBV10-1, with a tentative D call TRBD1 (6 bases). This CDR3 has 13 residues. Germline CDR1 is WNHNN and CDR2 is SYGVQD (reference sequence). V was shortened by 3 bases and J by 10 bases, with 10 bases between the two germline ends. The CDR3 DNA is TGCGCCAGCAGTGAAGGGACATCGTCACCCCTCCACTTT. Its translation: CASSEGTSSPLHF.

V is TRBV11-2 and J is TRBJ2-1; tentatively, D is TRBD2 (6 bases). V lost 2 bases to trimming and J lost 5 bases, with 13 bases between them. The CDR3 sequence is 15 residues long. CDR1 and CDR2 (germline): SGHAT, FQNNGV. CDR3 in amino acids: CASSLLREYNNEQFF. CDR3 nucleotide sequence: TGTGCCAGCAGCTTACTTCGGGAGTACAACAATGAGCAGTTCTTC.

The rearrangement uses TRBV7-2 and TRBJ2-7, with 11 bases identical to TRBD1. Germline trimming cut 5 bases from V and 4 bases from J; bases unmatched to any gene: 7. CDR1 and CDR2 (germline): SGHTA, FQGNSA. This CDR3 spans 15 amino acids. The CDR3 region has the DNA TGTGCCAGCAGCCAAGAGGGGACAGGGGGGTACGAGCAGTACTTC. It encodes CASSQEGTGGYEQYF.

The chain employs TRBV5-1 and TRBJ1-6; weak D call: TRBD1 (5 bases). CDR1 and CDR2 from the germline V gene are SGHRS and YFSETQ. This CDR3 spans 14 amino acids. The V and J ends lost 0 bases and 7 bases respectively, with 8 bases between them. CDR3 sequence: CASSLVEGNSPLHF. The DNA for the CDR3 is TGCGCCAGCAGCTTGGTGGAGGGGAATTCACCCCTCCACTTT.

A word on this clone: Other DNA sequences of this sample code for an identical CDR3. V is TRBV7-9 and J is TRBJ2-7, with 8 bases fitting TRBD1. With V trimmed by 7 bases and J by 3 bases, 2 bases remained unmatched. In germline, CDR1 is SEHNR, CDR2 FQNEAQ (reference sequence). The CDR3 consists of 12 residues. Written as DNA, the CDR3 is TGTGCCAGCACCGGACAGGGCTACGAGCAGTACTTC. Protein product: CASTGQGYEQYF.

This chain links TRBV28 with TRBJ2-7, with 9 nucleotides matching TRBD2. The CDR3 extends over 16 amino acids. J gave up 3 bases and V 4 bases, and 10 bases lay outside the gene matches. Germline V lookup: CDR1 MDHEN, CDR2 SYDVKM. Here the CDR3 reads CASSSPPSGTNYEQYF. In DNA, the CDR3 is TGTGCCAGCAGTTCCCCCCCTAGCGGGACAAACTACGAGCAGTACTTC.

The chain carries TRBV10-3 and TRBJ1-2; D is possibly TRBD1 (6 bases). The germline V and J ends were trimmed by 7 bases and 4 bases, with 22 bases remaining between them. This CDR3 comprises 16 residues. Germline CDR1 ENHRY, CDR2 SYGVKD. CDR3 sequence (DNA): TGTGCCATCAAACCCGAGGGCACAGGGAGAATCTATGGCTACACCTTC. Translating it yields CAIKPEGTGRIYGYTF.

The J gene is TRBJ2-1, the V gene TRBV7-9, with 11 bases that match TRBD1. The J segment lost 4 bases and the V segment lost 5 bases, leaving 7 bases of the junction unmatched. The CDR3 runs 16 residues. In germline, CDR1 is SEHNR, CDR2 FQNEAQ (reference sequence). Here the CDR3 DNA reads TGTGCCAGCAGCATGCCGGGACAGGGGGAATACAATGAGCAGTTCTTC. Protein product: CASSMPGQGEYNEQFF. The variable domain in full, with the rest retrieved from reference TRBV7-9 and TRBJ2-1, is DTGVSQNPRHKITKRGQNVTFRCDPISEHNRLYWYRQTLGQGPEFLTYFQNEAQLEKSRLLSDRFSAERPKGSFSTLEIQRTEQGDSAMYLCASSMPGQGEYNEQFFGPGTRLTVL.